This T cell receptor (beta chain) was captured by sequencing in a study of graft-versus-host responses after intestinal transplantation. Study as a whole: Each patient got anti-thymocyte globulin induction, then tacrolimus and steroids for roughly 3 years.

TCRdb's copy holds only in-frame clones and misses some; the assay was immunoSEQ multiplex PCR. The table includes around 96,000 clones, 75% to 95% detected once. Germline CDR1 MNHEY, CDR2 SMNVEV (reference sequence). The CDR3 sequence is 16 residues long. V was shortened by 3 bases and J by 4 bases, with 16 bases between the two germline ends. This sequence was found in a human patient who received an intestinal transplant, so some T cells may come from the graft donor. V and J are TRBV27 and TRBJ1-5; D gene unclear. The starting material was PBMCs, obtained 453 days after intestinal transplant. The CDR3 sequence is CASSLNGRSLNQPQHF. In DNA, the CDR3 is TGTGCCAGCAGTTTGAACGGGAGATCGCTAAATCAGCCCCAGCATTTT.